This T cell receptor (beta chain) was retrieved from a study of early T cells in non-severe SARS-CoV-2 infection. Overall study: It was bulk RNA from unsorted whole blood that was sequenced, and the chains were unpaired.

Germline V gene sequence: CDR1 KGHSY, CDR2 FQNENV. Trimming took 7 bases from V and 4 from J; bases not matched to a gene: 2. The CDR3 contains 13 residues. Separate cDNA molecules each had unique molecular identifiers attached to them. In TCRdb, the 5' RACE reads were re-called with MiXCR into one record per CDR3 protein. The table has some 81,000 distinct CDR3 sequences, 8.5% to 10% seen once. Notes on the study in general: CD4 and private specificities were missed by VDJdb matching, which favored anti-spike CD8 responses.

Concerning this clonotype itself: Its specificity is unknown.

Sequenced material: whole blood. This TCR derives from an adult who was a healthcare worker with PCR-confirmed SARS-CoV-2 infection or an uninfected control (not recorded which). V is TRBV16 and J is TRBJ1-1; 11 nucleotides line up with TRBD1. CDR3 region: CASTGQGATEAFF. Written as DNA, the CDR3 is TGTGCCAGCACCGGACAGGGGGCCACTGAAGCTTTCTTT.